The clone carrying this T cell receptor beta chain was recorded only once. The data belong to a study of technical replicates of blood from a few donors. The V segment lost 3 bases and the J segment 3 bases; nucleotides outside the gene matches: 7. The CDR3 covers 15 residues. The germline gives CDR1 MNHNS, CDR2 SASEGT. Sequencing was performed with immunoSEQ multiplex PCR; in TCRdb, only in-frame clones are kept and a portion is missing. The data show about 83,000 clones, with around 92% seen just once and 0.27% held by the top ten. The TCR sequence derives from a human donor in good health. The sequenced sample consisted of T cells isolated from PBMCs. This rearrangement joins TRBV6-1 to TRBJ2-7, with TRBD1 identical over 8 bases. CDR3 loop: CASSDGGTGHYEQYF. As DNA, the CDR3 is TGTGCCAGCAGTGACGGAGGGACAGGACACTACGAGCAGTACTTC.